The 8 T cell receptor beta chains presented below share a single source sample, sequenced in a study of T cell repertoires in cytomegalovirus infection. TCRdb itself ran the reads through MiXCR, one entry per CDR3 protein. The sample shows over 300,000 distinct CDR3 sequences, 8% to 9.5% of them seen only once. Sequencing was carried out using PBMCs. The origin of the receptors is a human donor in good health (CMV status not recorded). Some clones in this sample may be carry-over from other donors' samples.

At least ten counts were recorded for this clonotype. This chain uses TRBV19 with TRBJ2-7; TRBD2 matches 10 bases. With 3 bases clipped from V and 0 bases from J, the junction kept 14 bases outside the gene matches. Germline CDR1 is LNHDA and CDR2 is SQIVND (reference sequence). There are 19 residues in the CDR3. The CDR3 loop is CASSIEYTSGKSTSYEQYF. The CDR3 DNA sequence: TGTGCCAGTAGTATTGAATACACTAGCGGGAAATCAACCTCCTACGAGCAGTACTTC.

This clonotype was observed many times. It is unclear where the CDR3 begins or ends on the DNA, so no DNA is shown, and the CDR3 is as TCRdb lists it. The CDR3 reads CASSFGPGDTEAFF. The chain recombines TRBV7-2 with TRBJ1-1; no check of the table's D call, TRBD1, against the DNA was made. Germline V lookup: CDR1 SGHTA, CDR2 FQGNSA. Inclusive of both ends, the CDR3 amounts to 14 amino acids.

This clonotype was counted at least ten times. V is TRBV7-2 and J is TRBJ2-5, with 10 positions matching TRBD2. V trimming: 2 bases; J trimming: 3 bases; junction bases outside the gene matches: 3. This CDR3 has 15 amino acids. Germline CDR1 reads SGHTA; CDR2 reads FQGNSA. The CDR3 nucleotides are TGTGCCAGCAGCTTAACTAGCGGGGATGAAGAGACCCAGTACTTC. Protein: CASSLTSGDEETQYF.

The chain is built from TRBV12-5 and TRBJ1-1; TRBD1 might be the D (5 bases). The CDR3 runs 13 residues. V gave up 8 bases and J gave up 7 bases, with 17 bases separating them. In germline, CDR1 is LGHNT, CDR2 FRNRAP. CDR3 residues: CASKPAGRHEAFF. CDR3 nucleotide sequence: TGTGCTAGTAAACCAGCGGGACGACATGAAGCTTTCTTT.

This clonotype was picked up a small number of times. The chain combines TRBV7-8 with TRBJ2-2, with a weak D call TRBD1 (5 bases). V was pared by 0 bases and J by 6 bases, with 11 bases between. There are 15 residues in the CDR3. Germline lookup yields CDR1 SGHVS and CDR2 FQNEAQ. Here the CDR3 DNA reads TGTGCCAGCAGCTTAGCGTCCAGGGTTCCCGGGGAGCTGTTTTTT. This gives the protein CASSLASRVPGELFF.

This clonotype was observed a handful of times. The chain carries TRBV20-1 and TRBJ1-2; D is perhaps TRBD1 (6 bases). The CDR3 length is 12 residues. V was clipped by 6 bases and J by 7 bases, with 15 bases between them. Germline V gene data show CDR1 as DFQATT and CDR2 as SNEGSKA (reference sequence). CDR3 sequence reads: CSATRTESGYTF. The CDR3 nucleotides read TGCAGTGCAACCCGGACAGAATCTGGCTACACCTTC.

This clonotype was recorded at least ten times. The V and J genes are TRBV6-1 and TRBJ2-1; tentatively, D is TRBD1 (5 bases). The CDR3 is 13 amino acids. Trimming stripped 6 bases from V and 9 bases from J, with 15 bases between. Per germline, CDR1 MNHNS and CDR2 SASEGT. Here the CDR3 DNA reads TGTGCCAGCAGGGGGTCAGGGCTGGGTGAGCAGTTCTTC. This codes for CASRGSGLGEQFF.

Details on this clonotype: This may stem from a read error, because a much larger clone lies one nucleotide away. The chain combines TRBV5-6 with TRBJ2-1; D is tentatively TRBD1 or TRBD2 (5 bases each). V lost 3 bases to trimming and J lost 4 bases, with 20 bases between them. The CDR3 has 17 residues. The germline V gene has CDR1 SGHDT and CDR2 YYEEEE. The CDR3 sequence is CASSSLEGYGVYNEQFF. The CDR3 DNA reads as TGTGCCAGCAGCTCCCTTGAGGGGTACGGTGTGTACAATGAGCAGTTCTTC.